One T cell receptor (beta chain) is described in this entry. The data are from a study of blood T cell repertoires in COVID-19. About the study: Sites in the United States, Italy and Spain provided acute and convalescent COVID-19 samples. PBMCs, B-cell-depleted T cells, or T cells were the source of the cDNA or gDNA that made up the material.

V was pared by 6 bases and J by 8 bases, with 7 bases of the junction left unmatched. Per the germline V gene, CDR1 is LNHDA and CDR2 is SQIVND (reference sequence). The CDR3 length is 14 residues. Per the study methods: How many nucleated cells were present was estimated from reference gene primer amplification. The method was immunoSEQ multiplex PCR; TCRdb's version includes in-frame clones alone and lacks a portion of them. V and J calls and clone size are as listed in that table; D and trimming were resolved from the DNA. This table holds some 250,000 clones, about 80% found once. The genes are TRBV19 and TRBJ2-1; 10 bases match TRBD1. This TCR derives from a man aged 50 to 59 with active or convalescent COVID-19. Material for sequencing was peripheral blood. The DNA of the CDR3 is TGTGCCAGTAGGAAAGACAGGGGGCTCGATGAGCAGTTCTTC. Translation: CASRKDRGLDEQFF. The whole variable domain, remainder taken from reference TRBV19 and TRBJ2-1, is DGGITQSPKYLFRKEGQNVTLSCEQNLNHDAMYWYRQDPGQGLRLIYYSQIVNDFQKGDIAEGYSVSREKKESFPLTVTSAQKNPTAFYLCASRKDRGLDEQFFGPGTRLTVL.